Each of the 23 T cell receptor beta chains below was sequenced from the same sample in a study of cytomegalovirus exposure and HLA in healthy donors. The PCR ran on 60 Vbeta and 13 Jbeta primers. Using immunoSEQ multiplex PCR, the repertoire was profiled, and TCRdb retains in-frame clones only, with some absent. The repertoire holds approximately 160,000 clones, with over 75% as singletons. Input material: PBMCs. Source of these receptors: a woman aged 45-65 years in good health and CMV-seropositive.

J is TRBJ1-5 and V is TRBV4-2; D not certain. Germline CDR1 and CDR2: LGHNA and YNFKEQ. V was trimmed by 0 bases and J by 11 bases, leaving 20 bases between them. The CDR3 loop spans 16 amino acids. The CDR3 is CASSQDPSVSRLAQHF. CDR3 coding DNA: TGTGCCAGCAGCCAAGATCCTTCCGTTTCTCGGTTAGCCCAGCATTTT.

This chain joins TRBV12-5 and TRBJ2-3; D ambiguous. The CDR3 is 13 amino acids. CDR1 is LGHNT and CDR2 is FRNRAP in the germline V gene. Trimming pared 6 bases from V and 10 bases from J, leaving 17 bases between. The CDR3 nucleotides are TGTGCTAGTGGCTACGACCCTATCAGCGCGCAGTATTTT. It encodes CASGYDPISAQYF.

The rearrangement joins TRBV7-2 to TRBJ2-7; 7 positions match TRBD1. V lost 1 base, J lost 6 bases, and 9 bases stayed unmatched. CDR1 and CDR2 from the germline V gene are SGHTA and FQGNSA. The CDR3 contains 15 residues. CDR3: CASSLGGQVVIEQYF. Here the CDR3 DNA reads TGTGCCAGCAGCTTAGGTGGACAGGTCGTGATCGAGCAGTACTTC.

This clone was recorded only once. The V gene is TRBV2, the J gene TRBJ2-7; the D gene is possibly TRBD2 (6 bases). V was clipped by 7 bases and J by 4 bases, with 14 bases between them. The CDR3 sequence is 13 residues long. CDR1 and CDR2 from the germline V gene are SNHLY and FYNNEI. CDR3 in amino acids: CASKLEGTYEQYF. CDR3 sequence (DNA): TGTGCCAGCAAGTTGGAGGGGACGTACGAGCAGTACTTC.

This chain connects TRBV27 to TRBJ1-6, with 8 positions matching TRBD1. Germline assignment: CDR1 MNHEY and CDR2 SMNVEV (reference sequence). This CDR3 spans 15 amino acids. V lost 4 bases, J lost 5 bases, and 4 bases stayed unmatched. The CDR3 DNA follows: TGTGCCAGCAGTTGGACAGGGCTACATAATTCACCCCTCCACTTT. Protein: CASSWTGLHNSPLHF.

V usage is TRBV18 and J usage is TRBJ2-2; D gene ambiguous. The CDR3 is 13 amino acids. Looked up from germline, CDR1 is KGHSH and CDR2 is LQKENI. The V end was cut by 5 bases, the J end by 5 bases, with 9 bases between. The CDR3 region has the DNA TGTGCCAGCTCATGGGTGCGGACCGGGGAGCTGTTTTTT. Its protein product is CASSWVRTGELFF.

The chain is built from TRBV2 and TRBJ2-3; TRBD2 matches 12 bases. With 8 bases clipped from V and 3 bases from J, the junction kept 3 bases outside the gene matches. The CDR3 is 14 residues long. From germline, CDR1 is SNHLY and CDR2 FYNNEI. In DNA form, the CDR3 reads TGTGCCAGCCCCCTAGCGGGAGGGACAGATACGCAGTATTTT. Translated, it gives CASPLAGGTDTQYF.

V usage is TRBV18 and J usage is TRBJ2-7, with 8 bases matching TRBD1. The CDR3 extends over 13 amino acids. Germline CDR1 and CDR2: KGHSH and LQKENI. The V segment lost 0 bases and the J segment 5 bases; nucleotides outside the gene matches: 0. For the CDR3, the DNA is TGTGCCAGCTCACCACCGACAGGGGACGAGCAGTACTTC. Translating it yields CASSPPTGDEQYF.

V is TRBV27 and J is TRBJ2-5; 9 bases line up with TRBD2. J gave up 5 bases and V 7 bases, and 5 bases lay outside the gene matches. There are 13 residues in the CDR3. Germline CDR1 is MNHEY and CDR2 is SMNVEV (reference sequence). The CDR3 coding sequence is TGTGCCAGCAATAGCGGGGGAGAGGAGACCCAGTACTTC. It translates to CASNSGGEETQYF.

Comments on this clone: Other DNA sequences within the sample encode an identical CDR3. This sequence joins TRBV2 and TRBJ1-2; weak D call: TRBD1 (5 bases). Trimming stripped 6 bases from V and 8 bases from J, with 10 bases between. Germline V gene lookup returns CDR1 SNHLY and CDR2 FYNNEI. The CDR3 runs 11 residues. CDR3 region: CASSPGGGYTF. The CDR3 nucleotides are TGTGCCAGCAGCCCCGGGGGAGGCTACACCTTC.

DNA for the CDR3: TGTGCCAGCAGCGTGGACGGGAGGGCCGCGGGTACGCAGTATTTT. Residues: CASSVDGRAAGTQYF. This chain connects TRBV9 to TRBJ2-3; 8 bases align to TRBD2. The CDR3 consists of 15 residues. J was trimmed by 8 bases and V by 2 bases; bases with no gene match: 10. CDR1 is SGDLS, CDR2 YYNGEE, per germline.

The V call is TRBV5-1, the J call TRBJ2-2; D may be TRBD2 (5 bases). The CDR3 spans 15 residues. V gave up 4 bases and J gave up 5 bases, with 15 bases separating them. Germline V gene data show CDR1 as SGHRS and CDR2 as YFSETQ. The CDR3: CASSPGLSRTGELFF. The CDR3 bases are TGCGCCAGCAGCCCGGGGTTATCCCGGACCGGGGAGCTGTTTTTT.

This chain links TRBV2 with TRBJ2-5; 9 nucleotides align to TRBD2. The germline gives CDR1 SNHLY, CDR2 FYNNEI. Trimming at V came to 4 bases and at J to 1 base, leaving 4 bases not matched to a gene. This CDR3 has 15 amino acids. The CDR3 here is CASSVMRGGQETQYF. The CDR3 DNA follows: TGTGCCAGCAGTGTAATGCGGGGGGGCCAAGAGACCCAGTACTTC.

The chain has TRBV6-1 and TRBJ1-1; D gene ambiguous. Germline-derived CDR1 and CDR2 are MNHNS and SASEGT. There are 14 residues in the CDR3. Between the trimmed V and J ends, which lost 3 bases and 6 bases, there was a span of 14 bases. The CDR3 loop is CASSEVVQNAEAFF. Written as DNA, the CDR3 is TGTGCCAGCAGTGAGGTTGTACAAAACGCTGAAGCTTTCTTT.

The chain employs TRBV4-3 and TRBJ2-1; TRBD2 aligns across 9 bases. Unmatched junction bases numbered 5, after V lost 5 bases and J lost 6 bases. The germline CDR1 and CDR2 sequences are LGHNA and YSLEER. This CDR3 comprises 14 residues. Written as DNA, the CDR3 is TGCGCCAGCAGCTTCGGGACTAGCTCCAATGAGCAGTTCTTC. It specifies CASSFGTSSNEQFF.

V usage is TRBV18 and J usage is TRBJ1-2, with 7 nucleotides matching TRBD1. The CDR3 has 14 amino acids. Trimming removed 2 bases from V and 6 bases from J; junction bases left unmatched: 6. Germline V gene lookup returns CDR1 KGHSH and CDR2 LQKENI. CDR3 in amino acids: CASSPSRGHDGYTF. DNA of the CDR3: TGTGCCAGCTCACCATCGAGGGGGCATGATGGCTACACCTTC.

This clone was observed a handful of times. The CDR3 coding sequence is TGTGCCAGTTGGGACAGGAAAAACTATGGCTACACCTTC. This gives the protein CASWDRKNYGYTF. The chain combines TRBV28 with TRBJ1-2; 8 bases map to TRBD1. CDR1 is MDHEN and CDR2 is SYDVKM in the germline V gene. V trimming: 9 bases; J trimming: 2 bases; junction bases outside the gene matches: 5. The CDR3 length is 13 residues.

A few counts support this clone. The V and J genes are TRBV5-8 and TRBJ1-6, with D unclear. Looked up from germline, CDR1 is SGHTS and CDR2 is YDEGEE. The CDR3 has 17 residues. The V and J ends lost 4 bases and 7 bases respectively, with 21 bases between them. The CDR3 reads CASSRIRLSATNSPLHF. In nucleotides, the CDR3 is TGTGCCAGCAGCCGGATTAGACTGTCAGCTACAAATTCACCCCTCCACTTT.

The rearrangement uses TRBV4-3 and TRBJ1-1; TRBD1 might be the D (6 bases). The CDR3 is made up of 14 amino acids. Germline V gives CDR1 LGHNA, CDR2 YSLEER. V shed 2 bases and J shed 3 bases, with 10 bases lying between them. CDR3 sequence: CASSQYNRDTEAFF. Written as DNA, the CDR3 is TGCGCCAGCAGCCAATACAACAGGGACACTGAAGCTTTCTTT.

The chain has TRBV9 and TRBJ2-2; 8 bases map to TRBD2. In germline, CDR1 is SGDLS, CDR2 YYNGEE. The CDR3 length is 16 residues. V lost 0 bases, J lost 1 base, and 2 bases stayed unmatched. The CDR3 DNA sequence: TGTGCCAGCAGCGTAGCGCTAGCGGGGAACACCGGGGAGCTGTTTTTT. Translation gives CASSVALAGNTGELFF.

This clone was detected a few times. V and J are TRBV7-3 and TRBJ2-3, with 9 bases fitting TRBD2. CDR3 size: 15 residues. Germline V CDR1 and CDR2: SGHTA, FQGTGA. With V trimmed by 5 bases and J by 5 bases, 8 bases remained unmatched. CDR3 region: CASSHHSGGRDTQYF. The DNA for the CDR3 is TGTGCCAGCAGCCACCATAGCGGGGGTAGAGATACGCAGTATTTT.

The V and J genes are TRBV28 and TRBJ1-2; D not resolved. Germline V CDR1 and CDR2: MDHEN, SYDVKM. CDR3 length equals 14 residues. V lost 4 bases and J lost 5, with 14 bases in between. CDR3 sequence (DNA): TGTGCCAGCAGTTATTCTACAGAGATTTATGGCTACACCTTC. As protein: CASSYSTEIYGYTF.

This clone came up a few times. The chain combines TRBV5-1 with TRBJ1-4; D is unclear. The CDR3 is made up of 15 amino acids. V lost 7 bases and J lost 3, with 16 bases in between. CDR1 and CDR2 (germline): SGHRS, YFSETQ. The CDR3: CASCGLGRSNEKLFF. CDR3 coding DNA: TGCGCCAGCTGTGGACTGGGGAGGTCTAATGAAAAACTGTTTTTT.